This T cell receptor (beta chain) was sequenced during a study of blood T cell repertoires in COVID-19. At the level of the study: The origin of the acute and convalescent COVID-19 samples was the United States, Italy and Spain. T cells, B-cell-depleted T cells, or PBMCs provided the cDNA or gDNA that served as material.

The trim removed 1 base at V and 3 bases at J, leaving 3 bases unmatched. The CDR3 loop spans 15 amino acids. Germline loops: CDR1 SGHRS, CDR2 YFSETQ. In the original analysis: Reference gene primer amplification gave nucleated cell count estimates. Sequencing was performed with immunoSEQ multiplex PCR; in TCRdb, only in-frame clones are kept and a portion is missing. V and J calls plus clone size are reproduced from that table; the DNA served to infer D and trimming. Of about 100,000 clones detected, 70% to 90% appear once; the ten largest clones hold about 1.8%. This clone was seen only a few times.

Input material: peripheral blood. This TCR was recovered from an elderly man with acute or convalescent COVID-19. The chain uses TRBV5-1 and TRBJ2-2; 7 nucleotides match TRBD2. Here the CDR3 reads CASSLRGSDTGELFF. For the CDR3, the DNA is TGCGCCAGCAGCTTGCGCGGGAGCGACACCGGGGAGCTGTTTTTT.